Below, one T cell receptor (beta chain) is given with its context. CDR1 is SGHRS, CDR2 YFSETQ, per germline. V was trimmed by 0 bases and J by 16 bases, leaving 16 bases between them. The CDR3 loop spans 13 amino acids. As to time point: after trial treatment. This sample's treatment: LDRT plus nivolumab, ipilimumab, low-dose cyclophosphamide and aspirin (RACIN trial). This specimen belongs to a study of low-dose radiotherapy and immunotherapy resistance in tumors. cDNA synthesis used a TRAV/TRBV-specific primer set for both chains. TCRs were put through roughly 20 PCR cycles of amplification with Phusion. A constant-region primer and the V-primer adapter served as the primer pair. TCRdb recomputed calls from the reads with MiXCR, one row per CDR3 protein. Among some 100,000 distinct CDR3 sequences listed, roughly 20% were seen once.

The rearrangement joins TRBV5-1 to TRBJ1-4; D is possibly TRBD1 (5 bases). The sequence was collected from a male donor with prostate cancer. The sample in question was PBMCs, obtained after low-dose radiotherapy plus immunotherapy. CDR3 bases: TGCGCCAGCAGCTTGGACCCGGGGCCCAAAGGGTTTTTT. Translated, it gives CASSLDPGPKGFF.